Each of the 25 T cell receptor beta chains below was sequenced from the same sample in a study of human T cells and chemical hapten exposure. TCRdb called the RACE reads again in MiXCR, with one record for every CDR3 protein. The repertoire includes a few hundred thousand distinct CDR3 sequences, about 6.9% of them detected once, and less than 6.5% sits in the top ten. Time point: patch test 2, 6 weeks after DPC sensitization. As to treatment: therapeutic diphenylcyclopropenone sensitization with weekly scalp DPC. The specimen was whole blood, collected in connection with sensitization to the hapten diphenylcyclopropenone (DPC). All receptors come from a young woman with alopecia areata. Some clones in this sample may be carry-over from other donors' samples.

V is TRBV19 and J is TRBJ2-3; 8 nucleotides agree with TRBD1. The ends lost 5 bases at V and 4 bases at J; junction bases unmatched: 17. Germline-derived CDR1 and CDR2 are LNHDA and SQIVND (reference sequence). The CDR3 is 18 residues long. CDR3 DNA: TGTGCCAGTAGTCCAAGCCTAACAGGGGCCAGGGGGCCAGATACGCAGTATTTT. This sequence encodes CASSPSLTGARGPDTQYF. Full variable domain (rest looked up from reference TRBV19 and TRBJ2-3): DGGITQSPKYLFRKEGQNVTLSCEQNLNHDAMYWYRQDPGQGLRLIYYSQIVNDFQKGDIAEGYSVSREKKESFPLTVTSAQKNPTAFYLCASSPSLTGARGPDTQYFGPGTRLTVL.

This clonotype was seen many times. The chain recombines TRBV20-1 with TRBJ2-2; 7 bases are a match to TRBD1. CDR3 length: 16 residues. Germline V gene lookup returns CDR1 DFQATT and CDR2 SNEGSKA (reference sequence). V trimming: 2 bases; J trimming: 2 bases; junction bases outside the gene matches: 8. CDR3 sequence: CSARPRTGDNTGELFF. The CDR3 nucleotides read TGCAGTGCTAGACCTAGGACAGGCGATAACACCGGGGAGCTGTTTTTT.

This clonotype was seen a handful of times. The chain's CDR3 is CASSRTGGYSNQPQHF. CDR3 coding DNA: TGTGCCAGCAGTAGGACAGGGGGCTATAGCAATCAGCCCCAGCATTTT. The chain couples TRBV6-2 or TRBV6-3 to TRBJ1-5; 11 nucleotides agree with TRBD1. The CDR3 consists of 16 residues. J lost 0 bases, V lost 5 bases, and 3 bases had no gene match. In germline, CDR1 is MNHEY, CDR2 SVGEGT.

This clonotype was found once. The V gene is TRBV4-3, the J gene TRBJ2-3, with D possibly being TRBD1 (5 bases). The CDR3 is 15 amino acids. Trimming cost V 4 bases and J 5 bases, with 16 bases left between them. The germline V gene has CDR1 LGHNA and CDR2 YSLEER. This CDR3 is CASSRTFVQGDTQYF. The CDR3, as DNA: TGCGCCAGCAGCCGAACCTTTGTGCAGGGAGATACGCAGTATTTT.

In its sample, this clonotype was seen many times. The chain couples TRBV12-3 or TRBV12-4 to TRBJ1-2; a possible D gene is TRBD1 (5 bases). The CDR3 totals 14 residues. V was trimmed by 4 bases and J by 5 bases, leaving 14 bases between them. The CDR3 DNA sequence: TGTGCCAGCAGTTCGTATCAGGGATTTTATGGCTACACCTTC. Its translation: CASSSYQGFYGYTF.

This clonotype appeared a few times. V and J are TRBV4-1 and TRBJ1-4; D not resolved. The CDR3 has 16 residues. Germline V lookup: CDR1 MGHRA, CDR2 YSYEKL. Trimming removed 0 bases from V and 8 bases from J, with 16 bases in between. In nucleotides, the CDR3 is TGCGCCAGCAGCCAAGATCTACTCGGCTTGGGGGAAAAACTGTTTTTT. Its translation is CASSQDLLGLGEKLFF.

There are a few counts of this clonotype. Just one base apart from a much larger clone, this may be a read error. The genes are TRBV11-1 and TRBJ1-1, with no clear D. This CDR3 is built from 11 residues. Germline values: CDR1 SGHAT, CDR2 FQDESV (reference sequence). V lost 8 bases, J lost 0 bases, and 4 bases lay in between. CDR3: CASEVNTEAFF. CDR3 DNA: TGTGCCAGCGAGGTGAACACTGAAGCTTTCTTT.

V and J are TRBV7-9 and TRBJ1-6; no clear D. This CDR3 comprises 14 residues. With 4 bases removed from V and 6 bases from J, the gap between germline ends came to 10 bases. Germline-derived CDR1 and CDR2 are SEHNR and FQNEAQ (reference sequence). CDR3 DNA: TGTGCCAGCAGCTCTAGACGCAGTAATTCACCCCTCCACTTT. It specifies CASSSRRSNSPLHF.

This clonotype turned up a few times. The chain combines TRBV10-3 with TRBJ2-7, with D unresolved. Germline CDR1 ENHRY, CDR2 SYGVKD. CDR3 length equals 15 residues. Trimming took 6 bases from V and 5 from J, leaving 20 bases between them. In nucleotides, the CDR3 is TGTGCCATCAGCGTCGACCGGGCCGACAAGGACGAGCAGTACTTC. This sequence encodes CAISVDRADKDEQYF.

This chain joins TRBV4-1 and TRBJ2-1; no clear D. Trimming took 1 base from V and 0 from J, leaving 10 bases between them. The germline CDR1 and CDR2 sequences are MGHRA and YSYEKL. CDR3 length equals 16 residues. The CDR3 reads CASSQGPQSSYNEQFF. DNA of the CDR3: TGCGCCAGCAGCCAAGGTCCCCAAAGCTCCTACAATGAGCAGTTCTTC.

This clonotype was observed a handful of times. The chain has TRBV29-1 and TRBJ2-3; 8 positions match TRBD2. The CDR3 runs 15 residues. The germline gives CDR1 SQVTM, CDR2 ANQGSEA. J gave up 2 bases and V 5 bases, and 9 bases lay outside the gene matches. The CDR3 nucleotides are TGCAGCGTTCGTGCTACTAGCGGACCCACAGATACGCAGTATTTT. The encoded protein is CSVRATSGPTDTQYF.

This clonotype appeared a few times. CDR3: CASAYGTGNSPLHF. The CDR3 region has the DNA TGTGCCAGCGCGTACGGGACGGGGAATTCACCCCTCCACTTT. The chain recombines TRBV27 with TRBJ1-6; a weak D match, TRBD1 (5 bases). The ends were cut back, 8 bases at V and 7 bases at J, with 15 bases in the middle. The CDR3 length is 14 residues. The germline V gene has CDR1 MNHEY and CDR2 SMNVEV (reference sequence).

This clonotype showed up many times. This sequence joins TRBV27 and TRBJ2-3; TRBD1 aligns across 10 bases. CDR1 and CDR2 (germline): MNHEY, SMNVEV (reference sequence). The CDR3 has 14 amino acids. Trimming removed 3 bases from V and 7 bases from J; junction bases left unmatched: 4. CDR3 residues: CASSFRDRGNTQYF. CDR3 nucleotide sequence: TGTGCCAGCAGTTTCCGGGACAGGGGTAATACGCAGTATTTT.

Notes on this clonotype: A much larger clone is a single base away; this may be a read error. The chain joins TRBV6-5 to TRBJ1-1; D unresolved. V lost 0 bases, J lost 1 base, and 18 bases lay in between. Germline CDR1 MNHEY, CDR2 SVGAGI. CDR3 length: 18 amino acids. Here the CDR3 DNA reads TGTGCCAGCAGTTACTCTGGCCTCCTCAAGGAAACGAACACTGAAGCTTTCTTT. Its protein is CASSYSGLLKETNTEAFF.

This clonotype was found a few times. The chain employs TRBV10-3 and TRBJ1-4; D call uncertain. The germline V gene encodes CDR1 ENHRY and CDR2 SYGVKD. Trimming shortened V by 3 bases and J by 0 bases, and 8 bases separated the two germline ends. The CDR3 has 15 amino acids. For the CDR3, the DNA is TGTGCCATCAGTGACGGCAGTTCAACTAATGAAAAACTGTTTTTT. This encodes CAISDGSSTNEKLFF.

This chain uses TRBV15 with TRBJ2-1, with D possibly TRBD2 on 6 matching bases. V lost 4 bases and J 4 bases, leaving 14 bases between the germline ends. CDR3 length: 15 amino acids. The germline V gene encodes CDR1 LNHNV and CDR2 YYDKDF (reference sequence). The CDR3 reads CATSTGVYFYNEQFF. The CDR3 DNA sequence: TGTGCCACCAGCACGGGAGTATATTTTTACAATGAGCAGTTCTTC. The full variable domain, rest sourced from reference TRBV15 and TRBJ2-1, is DAMVIQNPRYQVTQFGKPVTLSCSQTLNHNVMYWYQQKSSQAPKLLFHYYDKDFNNEADTPDNFQSRRPNTSFCFLDIRSPGLGDTAMYLCATSTGVYFYNEQFFGPGTRLTVL.

This clonotype showed up just a few times. The gene calls are TRBV2 and TRBJ2-5; the D gene is possibly TRBD2 (5 bases). Between the trimmed V and J ends, which lost 0 bases and 4 bases, there was a span of 9 bases. Germline values: CDR1 SNHLY, CDR2 FYNNEI. This CDR3 region has 14 residues. CDR3 residues: CASSEADGVETQYF. The CDR3 nucleotides read TGTGCCAGCAGTGAAGCGGACGGGGTAGAGACCCAGTACTTC.

This sequence joins TRBV5-1 and TRBJ2-4; D is uncertain. The CDR3 contains 15 residues. CDR1 is SGHRS, CDR2 YFSETQ, per germline. The germline V and J ends were trimmed by 1 base and 0 bases, with 8 bases remaining between them. The CDR3 sequence is CASSLTARAKNIQYF. CDR3 sequence (DNA): TGCGCCAGCAGCTTGACAGCGAGAGCCAAAAACATTCAGTACTTC.

This clonotype has more than one count but fewer than ten. The gene calls are TRBV4-2 and TRBJ2-3; maybe TRBD1 (7 bases). Trimming took 0 bases from V and 2 from J, leaving 21 bases between them. Germline CDR1 and CDR2: LGHNA and YNFKEQ. The CDR3 loop spans 19 amino acids. CDR3 region: CASSQDLEGAESDTDTQYF. For the CDR3, the DNA is TGTGCCAGCAGCCAAGATCTGGAGGGGGCCGAATCAGACACAGATACGCAGTATTTT.

This clonotype occurred many times. The chain joins TRBV6-2 or TRBV6-3 to TRBJ1-1; maybe TRBD1 (5 bases). The CDR3 loop spans 12 amino acids. V was trimmed by 6 bases and J by 9 bases, leaving 14 bases between them. CDR1 and CDR2 (germline): MNHEY, SVGEGT. The CDR3 DNA reads as TGTGCCAGCAGAGAGATGGGGGTGAAAGCTTTCTTT. This encodes CASREMGVKAFF.

The chain recombines TRBV7-8 with TRBJ1-5; a possible D gene is TRBD1 (6 bases). V gave up 2 bases and J gave up 3 bases, with 29 bases separating them. This CDR3 comprises 21 residues. The germline V gene has CDR1 SGHVS and CDR2 FQNEAQ. The CDR3 nucleotides read TGTGCCAGCAGCTTATACGTATTTTGGGCAGGGGCGAAGGGTAACAATCAGCCCCAGCATTTT. This codes for CASSLYVFWAGAKGNNQPQHF.

This clonotype has a handful of counts. This chain joins TRBV20-1 and TRBJ2-7; a possible D gene is TRBD1 (6 bases). Per the germline V gene, CDR1 is DFQATT and CDR2 is SNEGSKA (reference sequence). V was shortened by 2 bases and J by 4 bases, with 9 bases between the two germline ends. CDR3 length: 12 amino acids. CDR3: CSARPQGYEQYF. The CDR3 region has the DNA TGCAGTGCTAGACCACAGGGTTACGAGCAGTACTTC.

This clonotype was seen ten or more times. The chain uses TRBV12-3 or TRBV12-4 and TRBJ1-6; 10 nucleotides match TRBD1. V shed 4 bases, J shed 8 bases, and the junction held 5 bases outside the gene matches. The CDR3 covers 15 residues. The CDR3 reads CASSSGQGDDSPLHF. In nucleotides, the CDR3 is TGTGCCAGCAGTTCCGGACAGGGGGACGATTCACCCCTCCACTTT.

In this sample, this clonotype turned up a few times. One end of the junction fails to match germline, which may point to a read error. The V and J genes are TRBV7-2 and TRBJ1-6; no firm D call. Looked up from germline, CDR1 is SGHTA and CDR2 is FQGNSA. The CDR3 consists of 14 residues. CDR3 DNA: TGTGCCAGCACCTTAAAGCCTCAGACTTCACCCCTCCACTTT. This codes for CASTLKPQTSPLHF.

This clonotype has just a few counts. The gene calls are TRBV25-1 and TRBJ2-5; D is undetermined. V was pared by 3 bases and J by 5 bases, with 16 bases between. CDR3 length: 15 amino acids. From germline, CDR1 is MGHDK and CDR2 SYGVNS. This CDR3 reads CASSDPIDLAETQYF. The CDR3 DNA reads as TGTGCCAGCAGTGACCCGATAGATTTGGCTGAGACCCAGTACTTC.